The 8 T cell receptor beta chains below come from one sample, sequenced in a study of T cell responses to AZD1222 COVID-19 vaccine. Libraries were prepared by immunoSEQ multiplex PCR; TCRdb keeps only in-frame clonotypes and omits some of them. The table shows over 75,000 clones, with approximately 89% occurring only once. This specimen consisted of peripheral blood, obtained on day 0 of AZD1222 vaccination. These receptors were taken from an adult in good health.

The chain links TRBV6-2 or TRBV6-3 to TRBJ2-1, with 11 bases fitting TRBD2. The CDR3 runs to 15 residues. The ends lost 5 bases at V and 8 bases at J; junction bases unmatched: 8. CDR1 is MNHEY and CDR2 is SVGEGT in the germline V gene. CDR3 residues: CASSRGLAVSHEQFF. The CDR3 DNA sequence: TGTGCCAGCAGTAGGGGACTAGCGGTGAGTCATGAGCAGTTCTTC.

This rearrangement joins TRBV9 to TRBJ2-5, with 8 bases matching TRBD2. Germline CDR1 is SGDLS and CDR2 is YYNGEE. The ends lost 0 bases at V and 5 bases at J; junction bases unmatched: 6. This CDR3 is built from 15 residues. This chain's CDR3 is CASSVASGLWETQYF. Written as DNA, the CDR3 is TGTGCCAGCAGCGTAGCTAGCGGGCTGTGGGAGACCCAGTACTTC.

The V and J genes are TRBV12-3 or TRBV12-4 and TRBJ1-1; the D is unclear. V gave up 6 bases and J gave up 0 bases, with 5 bases separating them. The CDR3 consists of 12 residues. The CDR3, as DNA: TGTGCCAGCAGGAGATTGAACACTGAAGCTTTCTTT. It translates to CASRRLNTEAFF.

The V call is TRBV11-2, the J call TRBJ1-1; D unclear. CDR1 and CDR2 (germline): SGHAT, FQNNGV. Deletions cut 0 bases from V and 1 base from J, with 12 bases between. The CDR3 spans 16 residues. CDR3 sequence (DNA): TGTGCCAGCAGCTTAGATTCAGTACGGAGGAACACTGAAGCTTTCTTT. Translated: CASSLDSVRRNTEAFF.

The chain links TRBV2 to TRBJ2-1; TRBD2 aligns across 11 bases. CDR1 and CDR2 from the germline V gene are SNHLY and FYNNEI. V dropped 10 bases and J dropped 3; count of bases not matched to a gene: 8. CDR3 length equals 15 residues. The CDR3 reads CAIRGLAEIYNEQFF. CDR3 sequence (DNA): TGTGCCATACGGGGACTAGCGGAGATCTACAATGAGCAGTTCTTC.

The chain is built from TRBV7-8 and TRBJ2-1, with a weak D call TRBD2 (5 bases). The CDR3 has 13 residues. Trimming stripped 2 bases from V and 6 bases from J, with 8 bases between. Per the germline V gene, CDR1 is SGHVS and CDR2 is FQNEAQ. The CDR3 nucleotides read TGTGCCAGCAGCTTAACGGGGATCAATGAGCAGTTCTTC. It yields the protein CASSLTGINEQFF.

This rearrangement joins TRBV15 to TRBJ2-5, with 7 positions matching TRBD1. CDR3 length equals 14 residues. V gave up 4 bases and J gave up 4 bases; unmatched junction bases: 6. Looked up from germline, CDR1 is LNHNV and CDR2 is YYDKDF (reference sequence). The CDR3 is CATSTRTGRETQYF. The DNA for the CDR3 is TGTGCCACCAGCACCCGGACAGGTCGAGAGACCCAGTACTTC.

This clone has only one observation. The chain recombines TRBV18 with TRBJ1-4; D ambiguous. The CDR3 consists of 12 residues. The germline V gene has CDR1 KGHSH and CDR2 LQKENI. Trimming took 2 bases from V and 7 from J, leaving 5 bases between them. This chain's CDR3 is CASSPWGEKLFF. DNA for the CDR3: TGTGCCAGCTCACCATGGGGTGAAAAACTGTTTTTT.